This T cell receptor beta chain was captured in a study of cytomegalovirus exposure and HLA in healthy donors. The CDR3 totals 14 residues. Trimming removed 0 bases from V and 1 base from J, with 6 bases in between. The germline CDR1 and CDR2 sequences are MGHRA and YSYEKL. The PCR ran on 60 Vbeta and 13 Jbeta primers. Data came from immunoSEQ multiplex PCR; TCRdb stores just in-frame clones and leaves some out. The sample holds about 200,000 clones, about 82% seen once. The gene calls are TRBV4-1 and TRBJ2-5; D ambiguous. This receptor was taken from a man aged 30-40 years in good health and CMV-seronegative. The material sequenced was PBMCs. DNA of the CDR3: TGCGCCAGCAGCCAAGAGGGCACCCAAGAGACCCAGTACTTC. This codes for CASSQEGTQETQYF.